The entry below describes one TCR beta chain. The data originate from a study of blood T cell repertoires in COVID-19. The CDR3 has 14 residues. Germline CDR1 and CDR2: KGHSH and LQKENI. The germline V and J ends were trimmed by 1 base and 5 bases, with 11 bases remaining between them. Here immunoSEQ multiplex PCR was the method, and the copy in TCRdb shows in-frame clones only, minus some. Of 150,000 to 200,000 clones detected, under 80% appear once; the ten largest clones hold approximately 16%. Material for sequencing was PBMCs or T cells enriched from blood (not recorded which). This receptor was taken from a woman between 45 and 60 years old with acute COVID-19. The rearrangement uses TRBV18 and TRBJ1-1, with D unclear. DNA of the CDR3: TGTGCCAGCTCACCACGGGAGGGCGCGACTGAAGCTTTCTTT. It yields the protein CASSPREGATEAFF. Together with reference TRBV18 and TRBJ1-1, the CDR3 gives the full variable domain: NAGVMQNPRHLVRRRGQEARLRCSPMKGHSHVYWYRQLPEEGLKFMVYLQKENIIDESGMPKERFSAEFPKEGPSILRIQQVVRGDSAAYFCASSPREGATEAFFGQGTRLTVV.